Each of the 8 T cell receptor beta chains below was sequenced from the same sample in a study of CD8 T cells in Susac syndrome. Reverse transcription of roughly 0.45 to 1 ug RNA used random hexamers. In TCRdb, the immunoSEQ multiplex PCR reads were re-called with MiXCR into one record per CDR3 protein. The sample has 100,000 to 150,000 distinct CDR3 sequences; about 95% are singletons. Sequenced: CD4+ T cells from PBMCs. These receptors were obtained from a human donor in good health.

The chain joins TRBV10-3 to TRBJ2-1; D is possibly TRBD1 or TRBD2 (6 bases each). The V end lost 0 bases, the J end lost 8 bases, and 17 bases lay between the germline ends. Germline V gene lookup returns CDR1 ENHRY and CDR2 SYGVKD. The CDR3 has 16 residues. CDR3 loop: CAISESKGGLLDEQFF. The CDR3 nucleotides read TGTGCCATCAGTGAGTCGAAGGGGGGATTGCTCGATGAGCAGTTCTTC.

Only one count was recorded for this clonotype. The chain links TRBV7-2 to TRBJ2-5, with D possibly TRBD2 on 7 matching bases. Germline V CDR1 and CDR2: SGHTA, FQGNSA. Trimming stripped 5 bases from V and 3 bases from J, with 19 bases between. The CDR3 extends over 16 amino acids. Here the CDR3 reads CASSPGRGYKEETQYF. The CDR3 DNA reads TGTGCCAGCAGCCCAGGGAGGGGGTACAAGGAAGAGACCCAGTACTTC.

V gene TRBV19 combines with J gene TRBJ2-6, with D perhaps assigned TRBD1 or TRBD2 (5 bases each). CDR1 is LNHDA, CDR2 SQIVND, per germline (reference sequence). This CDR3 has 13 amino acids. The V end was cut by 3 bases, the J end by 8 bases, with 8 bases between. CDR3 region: CASSIEGTNVLTF. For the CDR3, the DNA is TGTGCCAGTAGTATCGAGGGGACCAACGTCCTGACTTTC. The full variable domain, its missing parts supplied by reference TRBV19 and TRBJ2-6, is DGGITQSPKYLFRKEGQNVTLSCEQNLNHDAMYWYRQDPGQGLRLIYYSQIVNDFQKGDIAEGYSVSREKKESFPLTVTSAQKNPTAFYLCASSIEGTNVLTFGAGSRLTVL.

DNA of the CDR3: TGCAGTGCTACCCGGGACGTCGGATATACGCAGTATTTT. This encodes CSATRDVGYTQYF. This chain connects TRBV20-1 to TRBJ2-3; either TRBD1 or TRBD2 may supply D (5 bases each). In germline, CDR1 is DFQATT, CDR2 SNEGSKA (reference sequence). CDR3 length equals 13 residues. Trimming took off 4 bases at V and 7 bases at J, with 15 bases between the two ends.

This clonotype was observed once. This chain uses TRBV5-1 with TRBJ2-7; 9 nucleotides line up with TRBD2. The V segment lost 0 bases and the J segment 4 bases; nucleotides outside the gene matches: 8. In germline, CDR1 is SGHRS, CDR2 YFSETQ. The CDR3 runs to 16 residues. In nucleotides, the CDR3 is TGCGCCAGCAGCTTGGCAGGTCTAGCGGGACGGTACGAGCAGTACTTC. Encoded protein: CASSLAGLAGRYEQYF.

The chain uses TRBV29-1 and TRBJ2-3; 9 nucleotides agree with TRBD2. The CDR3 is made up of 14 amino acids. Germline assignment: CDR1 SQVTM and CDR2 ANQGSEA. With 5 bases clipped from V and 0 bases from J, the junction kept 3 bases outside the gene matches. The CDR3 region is CSVRLAVSTDTQYF. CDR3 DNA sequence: TGCAGCGTTCGACTAGCGGTGAGCACAGATACGCAGTATTTT.

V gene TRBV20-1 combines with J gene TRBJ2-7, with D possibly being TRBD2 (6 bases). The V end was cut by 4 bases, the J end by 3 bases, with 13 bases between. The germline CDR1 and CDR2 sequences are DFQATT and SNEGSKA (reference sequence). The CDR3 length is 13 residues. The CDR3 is CSAISGFGYEQYF. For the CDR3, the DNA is TGCAGTGCTATCAGCGGGTTTGGCTACGAGCAGTACTTC.

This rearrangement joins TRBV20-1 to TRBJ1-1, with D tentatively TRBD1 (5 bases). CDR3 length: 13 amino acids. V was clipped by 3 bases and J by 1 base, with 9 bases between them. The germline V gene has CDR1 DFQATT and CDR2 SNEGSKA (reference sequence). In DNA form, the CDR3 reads TGCAGTGCTAGTCGACAGCCGAACACTGAAGCTTTCTTT. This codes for CSASRQPNTEAFF.